The rows below give T cell receptor beta chains drawn from one sample of a study of T cell responses to AZD1222 COVID-19 vaccine. The data were produced by immunoSEQ multiplex PCR, yet TCRdb's version contains in-frame clones alone and is incomplete. This table has 95,000 to 130,000 clones, 80% to 90% appearing once. This specimen consisted of peripheral blood, obtained on day 0 of MenACWY control vaccination. These receptor sequences come from an adult in good health. Each CDR3 is given with its conserved first and last residue. A D gene is named only where the DNA matches it firmly. Only some rows state a clone size, as once, few, many or a class for expanded clones.

TRBJ1-2	-	-	TRBV30	CAWSVNIAYGYTF	TGTGCCTGGAGTGTCAACATTGCCTATGGCTACACCTTC
TRBJ1-6	-	once	TRBV28	CASSLPGAGHYNSPLHF	TGTGCCAGCAGTTTACCGGGGGCCGGTCACTATAATTCACCCCTCCACTTT
TRBJ2-7	-	many	TRBV6-5	CALQAGTSYEQYF	TGTGCGCTTCAGGCAGGAACCTCCTACGAGCAGTACTTC
TRBJ1-2	TRBD1	-	TRBV14	CASSQDRGDSKNYGYTF	TGTGCCAGCAGCCAAGATAGGGGGGACAGTAAAAACTATGGCTACACCTTC
TRBJ1-2	TRBD1	once	TRBV28	CASSRRAYPGTGYYGYTF	TGTGCCAGCAGCCGACGCGCCTATCCCGGGACAGGGTACTATGGCTACACCTTC
TRBJ1-1	-	once	TRBV6-1	CASSRQLNTEAFF	TGTGCCAGCAGTAGACAGTTGAACACTGAAGCTTTCTTT
TRBJ1-1	-	-	TRBV4-1	CASSQKDPANTEAFF	TGCGCCAGCAGCCAAAAAGATCCGGCGAACACTGAAGCTTTCTTT
TRBJ2-5	-	-	TRBV6-2/TRBV6-3	CASSPGRETQYF	TGTGCCAGCAGCCCGGGGCGAGAGACCCAGTACTTC
TRBJ2-1	TRBD1	-	TRBV10-1	CASSGQTGGNEQFF	TGCGCCAGCAGTGGTCAGACAGGGGGCAATGAGCAGTTCTTC
TRBJ1-2	-	-	TRBV7-9	CASSLDGPYGYTF	TGTGCCAGCAGCTTAGATGGGCCCTATGGCTACACCTTC
TRBJ2-7	-	-	TRBV6-5	CASSYSYSQSSYEQYF	TGTGCCAGCAGTTACTCGTACAGCCAGAGCTCCTACGAGCAGTACTTC
TRBJ2-1	-	-	TRBV24-1	CATSVNDEQFF	TGTGCCACCAGTGTTAACGATGAGCAGTTCTTC
TRBJ1-2	TRBD1	once	TRBV11-2	CASSLVVGQGRGYTF	TGTGCCAGCAGCTTAGTGGTCGGACAGGGAAGGGGCTACACCTTC
TRBJ2-3	-	-	TRBV10-2	CASSEQAGEADTQYF	TGCGCCAGCAGTGAACAAGCCGGAGAGGCAGATACGCAGTATTTT
TRBJ2-1	TRBD1	-	TRBV18	CASSPPARGNEQFF	TGTGCCAGCTCACCACCGGCCAGGGGGAATGAGCAGTTCTTC
TRBJ2-2	-	-	TRBV7-3	CASSRNTGELFF	TGTGCCAGCAGCCGAAACACCGGGGAGCTGTTTTTT
TRBJ1-1	TRBD1	-	TRBV29-1	CSVGQGMMNTEAFF	TGCAGCGTTGGACAGGGGATGATGAACACTGAAGCTTTCTTT
TRBJ2-7	TRBD2	-	TRBV4-2	CASSQVLAGASYEQYF	TGTGCCAGCAGCCAAGTTCTAGCGGGGGCTTCCTACGAGCAGTACTTC
TRBJ2-3	-	-	TRBV5-1	CASSPGTYTDTQYF	TGCGCCAGCAGCCCCGGCACTTACACAGATACGCAGTATTTT
TRBJ1-2	-	-	TRBV19	CASSIGWRNYGYTF	TGTGCCAGTAGTATAGGTTGGCGGAACTATGGCTACACCTTC
TRBJ2-5	-	-	TRBV4-2	CASSQDLETQYF	TGTGCCAGCAGCCAAGATCTGGAGACCCAGTACTTC
TRBJ2-7	TRBD1	once	TRBV28	CASSLSGQSYEQYF	TGTGCCAGCAGTTTGTCGGGACAGTCCTACGAGCAGTACTTC